This is a list of T cell receptor beta chains from one sample in a study of identical twins. Each CDR3 protein is one row after TCRdb ran MiXCR on the 5' RACE reads. Here the sample spans some 320,000 distinct CDR3 sequences, roughly 12% being singletons. The data were also submitted as part of a second study, on yellow fever vaccine responses in identical twins.

Sequenced material: CD8+ T cells sorted from blood. These receptors were collected from a woman in her late teens or twenties in good health. CDR3s include the opening cysteine and the closing phenylalanine or tryptophan. The D gene is left open where the match is weak. A row's size may be missing; if present it is once, few, many or a size class.

cdr3_aa cdr3_nt clone_size d_call j_call v_call
CASSQEFSGSTQYF TGTGCCAGCAGCCAAGAGTTCAGTGGGAGTACGCAGTATTTT NA NA TRBJ2-3 TRBV3-1
CASSIGENTEAFF TGTGCCAGTAGTATTGGGGAGAACACTGAAGCTTTCTTT few NA TRBJ1-1 TRBV19
CASSYGGPSTGELFF TGTGCCAGCAGTTACGGGGGGCCCTCCACCGGGGAGCTGTTTTTT NA NA TRBJ2-2 TRBV6-2/TRBV6-3
CASSTPAYEQYF TGTGCCAGCAGTACGCCAGCGTACGAGCAGTACTTC once NA TRBJ2-7 TRBV12-3/TRBV12-4
CASSGTRALGLFF TGCGCCAGCAGTGGGACACGGGCACTGGGGCTGTTTTTT NA NA TRBJ2-2 TRBV10-2
CASSESVGSSYEQYF TGCGCCAGCAGTGAGTCGGTCGGGAGCTCCTACGAGCAGTACTTC NA NA TRBJ2-7 TRBV10-2
CSVEGLIQARYNEQFF TGCAGCGTTGAAGGGTTAATACAGGCCCGATACAATGAGCAGTTCTTC few NA TRBJ2-1 TRBV29-1
CASSQNYGYTF TGCGCCAGCAGCCAGAATTATGGCTACACCTTC many NA TRBJ1-2 TRBV4-1
CASSITGSGNEQFF TGTGCCAGTAGTATTACCGGGAGTGGGAATGAGCAGTTCTTC NA NA TRBJ2-1 TRBV19
CASSYFRPQHF TGTGCCAGCAGTTATTTCCGCCCCCAGCATTTT few NA TRBJ1-5 TRBV6-5
CSARGGVSEQYF TGCAGTGCCCGAGGGGGGGTCTCCGAGCAGTACTTC many NA TRBJ2-7 TRBV20-1
CASSVGLAGRETQYF TGTGCCAGCAGCGTCGGGCTAGCGGGCCGGGAGACCCAGTACTTC few TRBD2 TRBJ2-5 TRBV9
CASSQGGTTYNEQFF TGCGCCAGCAGCCAAGGGGGGACAACCTACAATGAGCAGTTCTTC NA NA TRBJ2-1 TRBV4-1
CASATGQGQAKNIQYF TGTGCCAGCGCCACCGGACAGGGGCAGGCCAAAAACATTCAGTACTTC few TRBD1 TRBJ2-4 TRBV6-1
CASSIGTPTEAFF TGTGCCAGTAGTATAGGGACACCCACTGAAGCTTTCTTT few NA TRBJ1-1 TRBV19
CASSQGPNTEAFF TGTGCCAGCAGCCAGGGGCCGAACACTGAAGCTTTCTTT many NA TRBJ1-1 TRBV4-1
CASSVDVDYYGYTF TGTGCCAGCAGCGTAGATGTGGATTACTATGGCTACACCTTC NA NA TRBJ1-2 TRBV9
CASTHGLAGAYNEQFF TGTGCCAGCACCCACGGGCTAGCGGGTGCCTACAATGAGCAGTTCTTC few TRBD2 TRBJ2-1 TRBV13
CASSEFGTGEDTQYF TGCGCCAGCAGTGAGTTTGGGACAGGGGAAGATACGCAGTATTTT NA TRBD1 TRBJ2-3 TRBV10-1
CASSLGISSYNEQFF TGTGCCAGCAGCTTAGGGATTTCCTCCTACAATGAGCAGTTCTTC many NA TRBJ2-1 TRBV7-9
CASTSTSGDYEQYF TGTGCCAGCACTTCGACTAGCGGGGACTACGAGCAGTACTTC few TRBD2 TRBJ2-7 TRBV27
CASSSLNQPQHF TGTGCCAGCAGTTCACTGAATCAGCCCCAGCATTTT few NA TRBJ1-5 TRBV6-5